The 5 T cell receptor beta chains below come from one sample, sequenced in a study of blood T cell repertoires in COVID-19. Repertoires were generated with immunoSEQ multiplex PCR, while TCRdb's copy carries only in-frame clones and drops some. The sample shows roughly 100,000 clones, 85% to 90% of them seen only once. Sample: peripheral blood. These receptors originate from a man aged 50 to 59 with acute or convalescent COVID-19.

CDR3 in amino acids: CASTWGQGAGSEQFF. The CDR3 bases are TGTGCCAGTACCTGGGGACAGGGGGCTGGAAGTGAGCAGTTCTTC. The chain recombines TRBV19 with TRBJ2-1, with 12 bases that match TRBD1. The CDR3 contains 15 residues. CDR1 and CDR2 from the germline V gene are LNHDA and SQIVND (reference sequence). Losses at the gene ends were 7 bases for V and 9 bases for J; bases not matched to a gene: 10.

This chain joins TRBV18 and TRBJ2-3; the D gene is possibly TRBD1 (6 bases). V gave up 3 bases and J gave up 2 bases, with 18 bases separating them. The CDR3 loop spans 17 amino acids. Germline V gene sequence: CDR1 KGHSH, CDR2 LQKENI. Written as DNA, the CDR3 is TGTGCCAGCTCACCTTACCCCCTCCAGGGGAACACAGATACGCAGTATTTT. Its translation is CASSPYPLQGNTDTQYF.

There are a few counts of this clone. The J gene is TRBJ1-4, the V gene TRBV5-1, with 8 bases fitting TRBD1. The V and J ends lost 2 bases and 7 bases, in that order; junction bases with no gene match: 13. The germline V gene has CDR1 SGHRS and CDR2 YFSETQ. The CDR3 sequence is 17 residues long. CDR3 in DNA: TGCGCCAGCAGCTTCGTAGGACAGGGTGGCATCCTTGAAAAACTGTTTTTT. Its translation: CASSFVGQGGILEKLFF.

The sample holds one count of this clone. The DNA for the CDR3 is TGTGCCAGCTCCATGGAAGGCGGTATTAATTCACCCCTCCACTTT. Encoded protein: CASSMEGGINSPLHF. The chain has TRBV6-4 and TRBJ1-6; D ambiguous. Between the trimmed V and J ends, which lost 8 bases and 6 bases, there was a span of 17 bases. The CDR3 consists of 15 residues. Germline V CDR1 and CDR2: MRHNA, SNTAGT.

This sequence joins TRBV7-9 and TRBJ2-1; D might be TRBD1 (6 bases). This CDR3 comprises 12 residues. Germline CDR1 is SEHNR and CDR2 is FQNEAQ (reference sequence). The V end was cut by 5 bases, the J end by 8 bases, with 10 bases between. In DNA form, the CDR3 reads TGTGCCAGCAGCGAGAGACAGGATGAGCAGTTCTTC. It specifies CASSERQDEQFF.